This entry lists 15 T cell receptor beta chains sequenced from one sample in a study of blood T cells in healthy people across ages. Primers used in a second PCR of about 7 to 12 cycles were a sample-barcoded 5' primer and a J-beta primer mix. Using its own MiXCR run on the 5' RACE reads, TCRdb lists one record per CDR3 protein. The data show around 1,800,000 distinct CDR3 sequences, roughly two fifths seen once. Source material: blood. These receptors came from a human donor in good health.

This clonotype turned up a few times. This chain joins TRBV5-5 and TRBJ1-2, with 8 bases identical to TRBD1. The junction had 11 bases not matched to a gene; V was cut back by 4 bases and J by 6 bases. Per germline, CDR1 SGHKS and CDR2 YYEKEE (reference sequence). The CDR3 has 15 amino acids. CDR3 DNA sequence: TGTGCCAGCAGCCATCCCTCAGGGGGCGAGGATGGCTACACCTTC. This codes for CASSHPSGGEDGYTF.

The V gene is TRBV6-5, the J gene TRBJ2-7; D ambiguous. Trimming pared 0 bases from V and 2 bases from J, leaving 5 bases between. Germline V gene sequence: CDR1 MNHEY, CDR2 SVGAGI. This CDR3 spans 13 amino acids. The CDR3 region has the DNA TGTGCCAGCAGTTACTCTTGGGCCTACGAGCAGTACTTC. Its protein product is CASSYSWAYEQYF.

V gene TRBV10-3 combines with J gene TRBJ2-3; D gene uncertain. This CDR3 comprises 13 residues. Trimming shortened V by 2 bases and J by 1 base, and 4 bases separated the two germline ends. Per the germline V gene, CDR1 is ENHRY and CDR2 is SYGVKD. The CDR3 here is CAISEGGTDTQYF. The CDR3 DNA is TGTGCCATCAGTGAGGGGGGCACAGATACGCAGTATTTT.

Comment on this clonotype: At one end, the junction sequence differs from germline, possibly due to a read error. The chain combines TRBV24-1 with TRBJ2-4; 12 nucleotides agree with TRBD1. TRBJ2-7 explains the end of the DNA better; the J call may be wrong. The V gene's germline CDR1 is KGHDR and CDR2 SFDVKD. CDR3 length: 15 amino acids. CDR3 bases: TGCGCCACCAGTGACACCGGGACAGGGGGCAGCGAGCAGTACTTC. Translating gives CATSDTGTGGSEQYF.

The rearrangement links TRBV4-2 to TRBJ1-1, with D perhaps TRBD1 (5 bases). V gave up 4 bases and J gave up 3 bases, with 12 bases separating them. Germline V gives CDR1 LGHNA, CDR2 YNFKEQ. The CDR3 has 14 amino acids. The CDR3 nucleotides read TGTGCCAGCAGCCCTTTGGGGCTGGACACTGAAGCTTTCTTT. As protein: CASSPLGLDTEAFF.

The chain uses TRBV5-8 and TRBJ2-7; TRBD1 matches 10 bases. The J call may not be correct, given that the DNA end is closer to TRBJ2-5. Germline CDR1 is SGHTS and CDR2 is YDEGEE. The CDR3 contains 17 residues. CDR3 bases: TGTGCCAGCAGCTTGGGGTGTGACAGGGGGCCAGCGGAGACCCAGTACTTC. Its protein is CASSLGCDRGPAETQYF.

This rearrangement joins TRBV9 to TRBJ2-7, with D maybe TRBD2 (6 bases). Germline V lookup: CDR1 SGDLS, CDR2 YYNGEE. This CDR3 has 13 residues. The CDR3 spells CASSPRGYYEQYV. The CDR3 DNA follows: TGTGCCAGCAGCCCCCGGGGGTACTACGAGCAGTATGTC.

On this clonotype itself: An end of the junction does not agree with germline; a read error may underlie this. The genes are TRBV2 and TRBJ2-7; D possibly corresponds to TRBD1 (5 bases). In germline, CDR1 is SNHLY, CDR2 FYNNEI. The CDR3 consists of 12 residues. The CDR3 DNA reads TGTACCAGCAGTGAACAGGATTACGGGCAGTACTTC. Translating it yields CTSSEQDYGQYF. Combining the CDR3 with reference TRBV2 and TRBJ2-7 gives the whole variable domain EPEVTQTPSHQVTQMGQEVILRCVPISNHLYFYWYRQILGQKVEFLVSFYNNEISEKSEIFDDQFSVERPDGSNFTLKIRSTKLEDSAMYFCTSSEQDYGQYFGPGTRLTVT.

V usage is TRBV5-1 and J usage is TRBJ2-4; D is perhaps TRBD1 (5 bases). Trimming stripped 0 bases from V and 8 bases from J, with 15 bases between. The CDR3 extends over 15 amino acids. Germline-derived CDR1 and CDR2 are SGHRS and YFSETQ. CDR3 nucleotides: TGCGCCAGCAGCTTGGGAAACCAGGGTACTGACATTCAGTACTTC. It is translated as CASSLGNQGTDIQYF.

This clonotype has only a few counts. The chain links TRBV10-3 to TRBJ2-7, with D perhaps TRBD1 (6 bases). In germline, CDR1 is ENHRY, CDR2 SYGVKD. V dropped 4 bases and J dropped 3 bases, with 13 bases sitting between them. This CDR3 is built from 14 residues. CDR3 protein: CAISGRDIGYEQYF. In DNA, the CDR3 is TGTGCCATCAGTGGCCGGGACATAGGCTACGAGCAGTACTTC.

The V gene is TRBV4-1, the J gene TRBJ1-1, with 8 nucleotides matching TRBD1. Germline assignment: CDR1 MGHRA and CDR2 YSYEKL. This CDR3 is built from 15 residues. V trimming: 3 bases; J trimming: 4 bases; junction bases outside the gene matches: 7. CDR3 sequence: CASSHFGQGGTEAFF. The CDR3 DNA reads TGCGCCAGCAGCCACTTTGGACAGGGCGGCACTGAAGCTTTCTTT.

The rearrangement joins TRBV3-1 to TRBJ2-1, with a weak D call TRBD2 (5 bases). The CDR3 runs to 16 residues. The germline gives CDR1 LGHDT, CDR2 YNNKEL (reference sequence). Trimming removed 0 bases at V and 8 bases at J, with 17 bases between. CDR3 DNA: TGTGCCAGCAGCCAAGATCATCAGGACTCAGTGTATGAGCAGTTCTTC. Protein: CASSQDHQDSVYEQFF.

This chain joins TRBV6-9 and TRBJ1-4, with D possibly matching TRBD1 (5 bases). Germline V gene lookup returns CDR1 MNHGY and CDR2 SVAAGI. The CDR3 spans 12 residues. Trimming removed 1 base at V and 10 bases at J, with 7 bases between. CDR3 nucleotide sequence: TGTGCCAGCAGTTATTGGAGGGGAAAACTGTTTTTT. Its translation: CASSYWRGKLFF.

V usage is TRBV12-3 or TRBV12-4 and J usage is TRBJ1-6; D gene uncertain. V lost 6 bases, J lost 0 bases, and 9 bases lay in between. The CDR3 is made up of 15 amino acids. The CDR3 coding sequence is TGTGCCAGCAGGGCGTTAAGCTCCTATAATTCACCCCTCCACTTT. This codes for CASRALSSYNSPLHF.

This clonotype came up a few times. The CDR3 region has the DNA TGTGCCACCCAACGCTGGACCTATGGCTACACCTTC. Amino acid sequence: CATQRWTYGYTF. The J gene is TRBJ1-2, the V gene TRBV6-5; no reliable D call. CDR1 MNHEY and CDR2 SVGAGI come from the germline V gene. The CDR3 is 12 amino acids. The ends were cut back, 10 bases at V and 4 bases at J, with 13 bases in the middle.